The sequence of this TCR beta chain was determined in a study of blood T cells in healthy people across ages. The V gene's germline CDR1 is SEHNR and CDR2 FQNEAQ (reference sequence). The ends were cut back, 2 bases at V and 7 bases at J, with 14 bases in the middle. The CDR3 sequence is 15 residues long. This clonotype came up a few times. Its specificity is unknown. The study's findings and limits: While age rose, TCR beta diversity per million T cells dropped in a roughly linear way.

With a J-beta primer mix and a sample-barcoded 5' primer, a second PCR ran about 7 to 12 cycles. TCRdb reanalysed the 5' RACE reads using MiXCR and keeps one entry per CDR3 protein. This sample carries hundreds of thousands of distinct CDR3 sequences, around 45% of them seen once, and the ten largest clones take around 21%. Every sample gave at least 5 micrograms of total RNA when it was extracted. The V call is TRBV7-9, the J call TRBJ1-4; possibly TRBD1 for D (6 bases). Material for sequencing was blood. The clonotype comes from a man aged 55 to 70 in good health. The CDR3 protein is CASSLTGTGTEKLFF. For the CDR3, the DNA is TGTGCCAGCAGCTTAACAGGGACTGGTACTGAAAAACTGTTTTTT.